These 13 T cell receptor beta chains came from one sample sequenced in a study of CD8+ T cells in alopecia areata. Following RNA extraction, reverse transcription yielded cDNA that acted as the sequencing template. Repertoires were generated with immunoSEQ multiplex PCR, while TCRdb's copy carries only in-frame clones and drops some. The sample has 100,000 or so clones; 60% are singletons. Sample treatment: oral pan-JAK inhibitor, 5-10 mg twice daily. The starting material was CD8+ T cells sorted from blood, obtained at roughly week 58, from a patient treated with tofacitinib. The receptors were gathered from a human donor with alopecia areata.

V gene TRBV9 combines with J gene TRBJ1-6, with a weak D call TRBD1 (5 bases). CDR3 size: 13 residues. Germline CDR1 and CDR2: SGDLS and YYNGEE. V was trimmed by 2 bases and J by 11 bases, leaving 11 bases between them. In nucleotides, the CDR3 is TGTGCCAGCAGCGTTTGGGGGGGGGCACCCCTCCACTTT. This codes for CASSVWGGAPLHF.

A few counts support this clone. This chain links TRBV27 with TRBJ1-3, with no clear D. The CDR3 extends over 15 amino acids. Germline CDR1 reads MNHEY; CDR2 reads SMNVEV (reference sequence). The ends were cut back, 6 bases at V and 0 bases at J, with 12 bases in the middle. The CDR3 loop is CASSPLGSSGNTIYF. The CDR3 nucleotides are TGTGCCAGCAGCCCACTTGGAAGCTCTGGAAACACCATATATTTT.

Of note for this clone: One end of the junction is discordant with germline, which a read error may explain. The chain couples TRBV29-1 to TRBJ2-5; no reliable D call. The CDR3 runs 11 residues. Germline V gene lookup returns CDR1 SQVTM and CDR2 ANQGSEA. The CDR3 nucleotides are TGCAGCGTTGAAGAACAAGGGACCCAGTACTTC. Its protein is CSVEEQGTQYF.

The CDR3 reads CASSLTGNEQYF. In DNA, the CDR3 is TGTGCCAGCAGCCTAACAGGGAACGAGCAGTACTTC. The genes are TRBV6-5 and TRBJ2-7, with TRBD1 as a possible D gene (6 bases). The CDR3 covers 12 residues. Germline-derived CDR1 and CDR2 are MNHEY and SVGAGI. V lost 6 bases and J lost 5, with 11 bases in between.

The genes are TRBV15 and TRBJ1-2; D uncertain. The CDR3 runs to 15 residues. Deletions cut 5 bases from V and 0 bases from J, with 13 bases between. Germline values: CDR1 LNHNV, CDR2 YYDKDF (reference sequence). As DNA, the CDR3 is TGTGCCACCAGCCCGTCGCGGGCGGCTAACTATGGCTACACCTTC. It yields the protein CATSPSRAANYGYTF.

In this sample, this clone turned up a few times. The V gene is TRBV7-9, the J gene TRBJ1-1; D is undetermined. Germline CDR1 SEHNR, CDR2 FQNEAQ (reference sequence). The CDR3 loop spans 13 amino acids. V was shortened by 4 bases and J by 2 bases, with 8 bases between the two germline ends. The CDR3 region is CASSSGPNTEAFF. CDR3 bases: TGTGCCAGCAGCTCGGGCCCAAACACTGAAGCTTTCTTT.

This chain connects TRBV5-1 to TRBJ1-2; a weak D match, TRBD1 (5 bases). This CDR3 spans 12 amino acids. Trimming stripped 2 bases from V and 13 bases from J, with 15 bases between. Germline lookup yields CDR1 SGHRS and CDR2 YFSETQ. The CDR3 nucleotides read TGCGCCAGCAGCTTAGGGGCCCAGCCCCCCACCTTC. Its translation: CASSLGAQPPTF.

This clone turned up a few times. The chain uses TRBV5-1 and TRBJ2-7, with D perhaps TRBD2 (5 bases). The CDR3 runs 13 residues. V shed 0 bases and J shed 4 bases, with 8 bases lying between them. Looked up from germline, CDR1 is SGHRS and CDR2 is YFSETQ. The CDR3: CASSLARTYEQYF. In DNA form, the CDR3 reads TGCGCCAGCAGCTTGGCCCGGACTTACGAGCAGTACTTC. Filled out from reference TRBV5-1 and TRBJ2-7, the complete variable domain reads KAGVTQTPRYLIKTRGQQVTLSCSPISGHRSVSWYQQTPGQGLQFLFEYFSETQRNKGNFPGRFSGRQFSNSRSEMNVSTLELGDSALYLCASSLARTYEQYFGPGTRLTVT.

The gene calls are TRBV21-1 and TRBJ2-3; TRBD2 is the table's D call, not checked against the DNA. TRBV21-1 is a known pseudogene. CDR3 length: 18 amino acids. The CDR3 spells CASSKALLAGGYTDTQYF. For the CDR3, the DNA is TGTGCCAGCAGCAAAGCCCTACTAGCGGGGGGTTACACAGATACGCAGTATTTT.

The rearrangement joins TRBV13 to TRBJ2-3, with D tentatively TRBD1 (6 bases). This CDR3 contains 14 residues. Trimming took 5 bases from V and 2 from J, leaving 11 bases between them. CDR1 is PRHDT and CDR2 is FYEKMQ in the germline V gene (reference sequence). CDR3 bases: TGTGCCAGCAGCCTCCTGGGGGCCACAGATACGCAGTATTTT. Translated, it gives CASSLLGATDTQYF.

This clone was detected once. The same CDR3 also results from other DNA sequences found in this sample. The V call is TRBV18, the J call TRBJ1-2; D gene unclear. This CDR3 has 14 residues. V lost 0 bases and J lost 4, with 9 bases in between. Germline assignment: CDR1 KGHSH and CDR2 LQKENI. The CDR3 here is CASSPPTESYGYTF. The DNA for the CDR3 is TGTGCCAGCTCACCACCAACAGAGTCCTATGGCTACACCTTC.

The V gene is TRBV4-1, the J gene TRBJ2-7; no definite D call. Germline loops: CDR1 MGHRA, CDR2 YSYEKL. This CDR3 has 18 residues. V lost 1 base, J lost 0 bases, and 19 bases lay in between. The CDR3: CASSQGLPESASSYEQYF. CDR3 nucleotides: TGCGCCAGCAGCCAAGGATTGCCTGAAAGTGCTAGCTCCTACGAGCAGTACTTC.

Worth noting for this clone: Other nucleotide sequences in the sample specify the same CDR3. V is TRBV4-1 and J is TRBJ2-5; the match to TRBD2 covers 8 bases. Germline trimming cut 6 bases from V and 3 bases from J; bases unmatched to any gene: 3. Per germline, CDR1 MGHRA and CDR2 YSYEKL. The CDR3 covers 13 residues. The CDR3 DNA follows: TGCGCCAGCAGTCCAGCGGGGGAAGAGACCCAGTACTTC. It encodes CASSPAGEETQYF.